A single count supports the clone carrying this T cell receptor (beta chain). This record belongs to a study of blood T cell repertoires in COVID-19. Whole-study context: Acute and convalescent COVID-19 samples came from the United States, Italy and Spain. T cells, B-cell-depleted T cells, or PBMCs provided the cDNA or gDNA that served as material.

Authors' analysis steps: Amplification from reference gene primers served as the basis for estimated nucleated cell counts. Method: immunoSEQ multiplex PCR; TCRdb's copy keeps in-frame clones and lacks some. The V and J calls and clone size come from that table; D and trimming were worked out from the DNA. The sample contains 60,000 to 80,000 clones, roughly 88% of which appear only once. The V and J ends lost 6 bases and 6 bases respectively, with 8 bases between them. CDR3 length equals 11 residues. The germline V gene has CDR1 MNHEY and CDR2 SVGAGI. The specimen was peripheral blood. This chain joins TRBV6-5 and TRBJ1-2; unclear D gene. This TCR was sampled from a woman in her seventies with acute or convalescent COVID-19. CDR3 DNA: TGTGCCAGCAGCTTAAATCATGGCTACACCTTC. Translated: CASSLNHGYTF.